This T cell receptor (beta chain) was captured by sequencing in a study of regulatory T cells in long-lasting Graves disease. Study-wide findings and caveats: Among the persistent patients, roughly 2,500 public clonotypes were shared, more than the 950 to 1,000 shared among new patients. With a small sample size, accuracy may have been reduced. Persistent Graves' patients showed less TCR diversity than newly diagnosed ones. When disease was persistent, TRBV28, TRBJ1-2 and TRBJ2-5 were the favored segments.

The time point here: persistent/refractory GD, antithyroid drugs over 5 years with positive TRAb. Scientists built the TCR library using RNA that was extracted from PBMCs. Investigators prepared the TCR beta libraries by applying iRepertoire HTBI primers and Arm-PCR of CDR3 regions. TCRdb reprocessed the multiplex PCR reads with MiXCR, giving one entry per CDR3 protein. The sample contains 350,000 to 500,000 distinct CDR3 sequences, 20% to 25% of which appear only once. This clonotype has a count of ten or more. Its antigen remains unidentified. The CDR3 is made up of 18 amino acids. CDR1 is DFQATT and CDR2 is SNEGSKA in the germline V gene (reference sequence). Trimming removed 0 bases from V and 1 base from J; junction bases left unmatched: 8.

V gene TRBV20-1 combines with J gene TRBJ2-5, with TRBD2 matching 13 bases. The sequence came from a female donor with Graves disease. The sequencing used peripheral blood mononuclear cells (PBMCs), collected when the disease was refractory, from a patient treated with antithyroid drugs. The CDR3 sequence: CSARDRRLAGGTQETQYF. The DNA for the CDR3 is TGCAGTGCTAGAGATCGGAGACTAGCGGGAGGTACCCAAGAGACCCAGTACTTC.